The rows below give T cell receptor beta chains drawn from one sample of a study of response to subunit inactivated influenza vaccine. TCRdb redid the calling of the RT-PCR reads with MiXCR, one entry per CDR3 protein. The table has roughly 670,000 distinct CDR3 sequences, 14% seen once. The source was PBMCs from blood, collected around 14 days before vaccination. These receptors were obtained from a middle-aged man who received an inactivated influenza vaccine. Both conserved end residues are part of each CDR3. Each record gives: V gene, clone size, J gene, D gene, CDR3 DNA, CDR3 protein. D genes are given only for firm matches. Rows give clone size only sometimes, using once, few, many, or a class for an expanded clone.

TRBV5-1	few	TRBJ2-7	TRBD1	TGCGCCAGCAGCTTGGGAGCCACCAGGGACAGGGTGTACTTC	CASSLGATRDRVYF
TRBV27	few	TRBJ2-7	TRBD1	TGTGCCAGCAGTTTAAGCGGGACAGGGGACTCCTACGAGCAGTACTTC	CASSLSGTGDSYEQYF
TRBV6-2/TRBV6-3	.	TRBJ1-5	.	TGTGCCAGCACAGGACGGCTTAGCAATCAGCCCCAGCATTTT	CASTGRLSNQPQHF
TRBV6-1	few	TRBJ1-1	.	TGTGCCAGCAGAAGGGAAATGAACACTGAAGCTTTCTTT	CASRREMNTEAFF
TRBV10-3	many	TRBJ2-7	.	TGTGCCATCAGTGAGTCGGCGGGAATCAACGAGCAGTACTTC	CAISESAGINEQYF
TRBV18	few	TRBJ1-2	.	TGTGCCAGCTCACCCAGAGGTGGATTTAGAGGAGCTAACTATGGCTACACCTTC	CASSPRGGFRGANYGYTF
TRBV20-1	few	TRBJ2-1	.	TGCAGTGCGAAACACAATGAGCAGTTCTTC	CSAKHNEQFF
TRBV5-1	many	TRBJ2-5	.	TGCGCCAGCAGCGAACGGATGCCCCAAGAGACCCAGTACTTC	CASSERMPQETQYF
TRBV7-2	few	TRBJ2-7	.	TGTGCCAGCAGCTCCTTGGCAGGGAGGCTCTACGAGCAGTACTTC	CASSSLAGRLYEQYF
TRBV2	.	TRBJ2-4	TRBD2	TGTGCCAGCAGTGCGAGCGGGAGGAGGAACATTCAGTACTTC	CASSASGRRNIQYF
TRBV6-2/TRBV6-3	many	TRBJ2-1	TRBD2	TGTGCCAGCAGTTACTATAGCGGGAGGCCCAATGAGCAGTTCTTC	CASSYYSGRPNEQFF
TRBV18	few	TRBJ2-2	.	TGTGCCAGCTCACCACTTAATAGACGCACCGGGGAGCTGTTTTTT	CASSPLNRRTGELFF
TRBV28	few	TRBJ2-3	TRBD2	TGTGCCAGCAGTCCCCTGGGACTAGCGGGAGTACCAGATACGCAGTATTTT	CASSPLGLAGVPDTQYF
TRBV11-2	.	TRBJ2-3	TRBD2	TGTGCCAGCAGCTCCTCCCTCTTGGGGAGGGGTACAGATACGCAGTATTTT	CASSSSLLGRGTDTQYF
TRBV20-1	.	TRBJ2-7	TRBD2	TGCAGTGCTAACTCCCCTAGCGGGAGAGGCTACGAGCAGTACTTC	CSANSPSGRGYEQYF
TRBV5-6	.	TRBJ2-1	TRBD1	TGTGCCAGCAGCACCGGGACAGTCTACAATGAGCAGTTCTTC	CASSTGTVYNEQFF
TRBV12-3/TRBV12-4	few	TRBJ1-1	.	TGTGCCAGCAGTCCGCCGACAGGAGAGAACACTGAAGCTTTCTTT	CASSPPTGENTEAFF
TRBV9	.	TRBJ2-2	TRBD2	TGTGCCAGCAGCACCCTGGCGGGAGGGTACACCGGGGAGCTGTTTTTT	CASSTLAGGYTGELFF
TRBV27	.	TRBJ1-1	TRBD1	TGTGCCAGCAGTTTACCCTGGGGACAGGGATCCCTGAACACTGAAGCTTTCTTT	CASSLPWGQGSLNTEAFF
TRBV5-6	few	TRBJ2-5	.	TGTGCCAGCAGCTTGGCTTCACTGGGGACCCAGTACTTC	CASSLASLGTQYF
TRBV11-2	once	TRBJ2-1	.	TGTGCCAGCAGCGTGGTGTACCTTCAGGGTGAGCAGTTCTTC	CASSVVYLQGEQFF
TRBV6-2/TRBV6-3	few	TRBJ2-1	.	TGTGCCAGCAGTTACGGGGCGATCCCCTACAATGAGCAGTTCTTC	CASSYGAIPYNEQFF
TRBV6-2/TRBV6-3	few	TRBJ2-1	.	TGTGCCAGCAGTTACCAGGGTTGGGGGGGCGATGAGCAGTTCTTC	CASSYQGWGGDEQFF
TRBV5-1	few	TRBJ1-1	.	TGCGCCAGCAGCTCGGCGACACAACACACTGAAGCTTTCTTT	CASSSATQHTEAFF
TRBV6-5	few	TRBJ2-7	.	TGTGCCAGCAGTTACGGGCAGAGGGTTTCCTACGAGCAGTACTTC	CASSYGQRVSYEQYF
TRBV6-2/TRBV6-3	.	TRBJ1-1	.	TGTGCCAGCAGTTACTCGGGAATGAACACTGAAGCTTTCTTT	CASSYSGMNTEAFF
TRBV6-1	.	TRBJ1-2	.	TGTGCCAGCAGTGCTCATATGGGTGGCTACACCTTC	CASSAHMGGYTF
TRBV12-3/TRBV12-4	many	TRBJ1-2	.	TGTGCCAGCAGTCAGACAGCTACGGACTACACCTTC	CASSQTATDYTF
TRBV5-1	few	TRBJ2-5	.	TGCGCCAGCAGCCCGGCGTGGGGGGCTGAGACCCAGTACTTC	CASSPAWGAETQYF
TRBV25-1	.	TRBJ2-2	.	TGTGCCAGCACCCAATGGACGGGGACGAACACCGGGGAGCTGTTTTTT	CASTQWTGTNTGELFF
TRBV12-3/TRBV12-4	.	TRBJ2-7	.	TGTGCCAGCAGTACAGGGTACTCCCTTTACGAGCAGTACTTC	CASSTGYSLYEQYF
TRBV4-2	.	TRBJ2-1	.	TGTGCCAGCAGGAGGGGGGATGAGCAGTTCTTC	CASRRGDEQFF
TRBV7-2	.	TRBJ2-2	.	TGTGCCAGCAGCTCGCCGCCTGGGGCAACCGGGGAGCTGTTTTTT	CASSSPPGATGELFF
TRBV5-1	few	TRBJ2-5	TRBD1	TGCGCCAGCAGCTTGGAGGGGGCGGAAGAGACCCAGTACTTC	CASSLEGAEETQYF
TRBV6-5	.	TRBJ2-2	TRBD2	TGTGCCAGCAGTTACTCAGGCCTAGCGGGGGGAACGAACACCGGGGAGCTGTTTTTT	CASSYSGLAGGTNTGELFF
TRBV18	few	TRBJ1-2	TRBD1	TGTGCCAGCTCACGTGGACAGGGGGCGAATGGCTACACCTTC	CASSRGQGANGYTF
TRBV12-3/TRBV12-4	many	TRBJ2-3	TRBD1	TGTGCCACCAGATACAGGGGGCTGAGGACAGATACGCAGTATTTT	CATRYRGLRTDTQYF
TRBV12-3/TRBV12-4	few	TRBJ1-5	TRBD1	TGTGCCAGCAGTTTCCAGGGGGCGCATCAGCCCCAGCATTTT	CASSFQGAHQPQHF
TRBV9	few	TRBJ1-5	TRBD1	TGTGCCAGCAGCCAGACAGGGGGCAATCAGCCCCAGCATTTT	CASSQTGGNQPQHF
TRBV7-8	.	TRBJ2-1	TRBD2	TGTGCCAGCAGCCACAGACGGACTAGCGGGTACAATGAGCAGTTCTTC	CASSHRRTSGYNEQFF
TRBV2	few	TRBJ2-7	TRBD1	TGTGCCAGCAGCCTTGGGACAGTAACCTACGAGCAGTACTTC	CASSLGTVTYEQYF
TRBV12-3/TRBV12-4	.	TRBJ2-1	.	TGTGCCAGCAACCTGGGCGGAGGGGGTGGGAATGAGCAGTTCTTC	CASNLGGGGGNEQFF
TRBV6-2/TRBV6-3	once	TRBJ2-3	TRBD2	TGTGCCAGCAGTTACGGGACTAGCAGCACAGATACGCAGTATTTT	CASSYGTSSTDTQYF
TRBV6-1	few	TRBJ1-1	TRBD1	TGTGCCAGCAGCTCGGGACAGGGGGCGTTTGAAGCTTTCTTT	CASSSGQGAFEAFF
TRBV6-2/TRBV6-3	many	TRBJ2-7	TRBD1	TGTGCCAGCAGTTATTTCCCAGGGGGCGATGGAGTCTCCGAGCAGTACTTC	CASSYFPGGDGVSEQYF
TRBV12-3/TRBV12-4	many	TRBJ2-4	.	TGTGCCAGCAGCCCTGCGTCACTAGCCAAAAACATTCAGTACTTC	CASSPASLAKNIQYF
TRBV7-2	many	TRBJ2-7	.	TGTGCCAGCAGCTTAAACCGAAACTACGAGCAGTACTTC	CASSLNRNYEQYF
TRBV4-1	few	TRBJ2-4	.	TGCGCCAGCAGCTCCAGGGGCGCGCTAGCCAAAAACATTCAGTACTTC	CASSSRGALAKNIQYF
TRBV20-1	.	TRBJ2-5	.	TGCAGTTCACCTCCGAGGACCGGAGAGACCCAGTACTTC	CSSPPRTGETQYF
TRBV7-9	many	TRBJ1-2	TRBD1	TGTGCCAGCAGCTTAGCAGGGGGCGGCCACTATGGCTACACCTTC	CASSLAGGGHYGYTF
TRBV7-2	.	TRBJ2-1	.	TGTGCCAGCAGCTTATCCCGGGGGTCGAATGAGCAGTTCTTC	CASSLSRGSNEQFF